Listed here are 22 T cell receptor beta chains from one sample, sequenced in a study of blood T cell repertoires in COVID-19. Assay used: immunoSEQ multiplex PCR; TCRdb lists only in-frame clones, some missing. The table shows 140,000 to 150,000 clones, with around 89% occurring only once. Source material: peripheral blood. The receptors were sampled from a human donor with COVID-19, enrolled during active disease. The donor label of this sample is uncertain.

The genes are TRBV28 and TRBJ1-2; possible D gene TRBD1, 6 bases. The CDR3 covers 14 residues. CDR1 is MDHEN and CDR2 is SYDVKM in the germline V gene. V lost 3 bases and J 5 bases, leaving 13 bases between the germline ends. The CDR3 reads CASSFRTGPYGYTF. In DNA, the CDR3 is TGTGCCAGCAGTTTCCGTACAGGGCCTTATGGCTACACCTTC.

The chain couples TRBV28 to TRBJ2-5; D is ambiguous. CDR1 and CDR2 (germline): MDHEN, SYDVKM. The germline V and J ends were trimmed by 5 bases and 0 bases, with 13 bases remaining between them. The CDR3 is 15 residues long. The CDR3 DNA is TGTGCCAGCAGTCCCTCCCAGGCGTACCAAGAGACCCAGTACTTC. Translation: CASSPSQAYQETQYF. Variable domain in full (rest from reference TRBV28 and TRBJ2-5): DVKVTQSSRYLVKRTGEKVFLECVQDMDHENMFWYRQDPGLGLRLIYFSYDVKMKEKGDIPEGYSVSREKKERFSLILESASTNQTSMYLCASSPSQAYQETQYFGPGTRLLVL.

The chain carries TRBV11-3 and TRBJ2-7, with TRBD1 matching over 9 bases. Trimming removed 5 bases from V and 5 bases from J; junction bases left unmatched: 13. Germline V gene sequence: CDR1 SGHNT, CDR2 YENEEA. This CDR3 comprises 16 residues. The CDR3 region is CASSPGMGQGGHEQYF. The CDR3 coding sequence is TGTGCCAGCAGCCCAGGTATGGGACAGGGAGGGCACGAGCAGTACTTC.

The J gene is TRBJ1-1, the V gene TRBV6-5; D might be TRBD1 (5 bases). The CDR3 sequence is 14 residues long. Germline V CDR1 and CDR2: MNHEY, SVGAGI. V lost 6 bases and J 0 bases, leaving 11 bases between the germline ends. The DNA of the CDR3 is TGTGCCAGCAGCCTGGGGCAGGTGAACACTGAAGCTTTCTTT. It is translated as CASSLGQVNTEAFF.

Only one count was recorded for this clone. V is TRBV5-6 and J is TRBJ2-3; 7 bases map to TRBD2. J was trimmed by 4 bases and V by 5 bases; bases with no gene match: 13. This CDR3 has 16 amino acids. Germline CDR1 is SGHDT and CDR2 is YYEEEE. CDR3 sequence reads: CASRQLATTPADTQYF. CDR3 in DNA: TGTGCCAGCAGACAACTAGCGACTACCCCGGCAGATACGCAGTATTTT.

This rearrangement joins TRBV18 to TRBJ1-4, with 8 bases aligning to TRBD1. The germline V gene encodes CDR1 KGHSH and CDR2 LQKENI. The CDR3 has 16 amino acids. The V segment lost 6 bases and the J segment 4 bases; nucleotides outside the gene matches: 10. The CDR3 DNA follows: TGTGCCAGCTCCCCCCAGGGGGCGCGAAGTAATGAAAAACTGTTTTTT. Its protein product is CASSPQGARSNEKLFF.

CDR3 nucleotide sequence: TGTGCCAGCAGTTTAGGGCCGGGTGGCTACACCTTC. It translates to CASSLGPGGYTF. The rearrangement uses TRBV12-3 or TRBV12-4 and TRBJ1-2; unclear D gene. V lost 1 base, J lost 7 bases, and 7 bases lay in between. This CDR3 comprises 12 residues.

This chain joins TRBV6-5 and TRBJ2-1, with D unresolved. The CDR3 spans 14 residues. Per the germline V gene, CDR1 is MNHEY and CDR2 is SVGAGI. The V end was cut by 6 bases, the J end by 3 bases, with 12 bases between. The CDR3 nucleotides read TGTGCCAGCAGCCCCTTTGGGCTCTACAATGAGCAGTTCTTC. Translation gives CASSPFGLYNEQFF.

The V gene is TRBV15, the J gene TRBJ2-5; 9 positions agree with TRBD1. From germline, CDR1 is LNHNV and CDR2 YYDKDF (reference sequence). The J segment lost 5 bases and the V segment lost 3 bases, leaving 7 bases of the junction unmatched. The CDR3 loop spans 15 amino acids. CDR3: CATSRRTGGSETQYF. In nucleotides, the CDR3 is TGTGCCACCAGCAGGCGAACAGGGGGCAGCGAGACCCAGTACTTC.

This chain joins TRBV4-1 and TRBJ2-2; weak D call: TRBD2 (7 bases). This CDR3 contains 17 residues. CDR1 is MGHRA, CDR2 YSYEKL, per germline. V was trimmed by 0 bases and J by 4 bases, leaving 15 bases between them. The CDR3: CASSQEGPGEGTGELFF. The CDR3 region has the DNA TGCGCCAGCAGCCAAGAAGGGCCAGGGGAGGGCACCGGGGAGCTGTTTTTT.

The J gene is TRBJ1-2, the V gene TRBV2; D may be TRBD1 (5 bases). The CDR3 loop spans 14 amino acids. Per germline, CDR1 SNHLY and CDR2 FYNNEI. V lost 8 bases and J lost 4, with 17 bases in between. The CDR3 here is CASGGGRLLYGYTF. The CDR3 nucleotides read TGTGCCAGCGGGGGGGGACGATTACTCTATGGCTACACCTTC.

The rearrangement links TRBV3-1 (or the pseudogene TRBV3-2) to TRBJ2-7; TRBD1 agrees at 8 bases. Trimming removed 1 base from V and 9 bases from J; junction bases left unmatched: 17. The CDR3 spans 17 residues. Per the germline V gene, CDR1 is LGHDT and CDR2 is YNNKEL (reference sequence). CDR3 DNA: TGTGCCAGCAGCCAAGCGGTCAACCGGGACAGGCTTCGGGGGCAGTACTTC. The encoded protein is CASSQAVNRDRLRGQYF.

This chain uses TRBV28 with TRBJ1-6; D is ambiguous. Germline CDR1 is MDHEN and CDR2 is SYDVKM. The CDR3 runs to 11 residues. V lost 6 bases and J lost 19, with 16 bases in between. In nucleotides, the CDR3 is TGTGCCAGCAGGGAGAATGAGGTAACGCACTTT. It yields the protein CASRENEVTHF. The whole variable domain, remainder taken from reference TRBV28 and TRBJ1-6, is DVKVTQSSRYLVKRTGEKVFLECVQDMDHENMFWYRQDPGLGLRLIYFSYDVKMKEKGDIPEGYSVSREKKERFSLILESASTNQTSMYLCASRENEVTHFGNGTRLTVT.

The rearrangement uses TRBV6-6 and TRBJ2-7; 8 nucleotides line up with TRBD1. Germline-derived CDR1 and CDR2 are MNHNY and SVGAGI (reference sequence). The length of the CDR3 is 15 residues. V lost 6 bases and J lost 0; bases outside the gene matches: 7. The DNA of the CDR3 is TGTGCCAGCAGCAGAACAGGGGGTAGCTCCTACGAGCAGTACTTC. Its protein is CASSRTGGSSYEQYF.

The chain uses TRBV5-1 and TRBJ1-1; the D gene is possibly TRBD1 (5 bases). The CDR3 contains 12 residues. V was shortened by 0 bases and J by 11 bases, with 11 bases between the two germline ends. Germline-derived CDR1 and CDR2 are SGHRS and YFSETQ. This CDR3 reads CASSLVGLQAFF. In DNA, the CDR3 is TGCGCCAGCAGCTTGGTGGGACTGCAGGCTTTCTTT.

The gene calls are TRBV27 and TRBJ2-2; D might be TRBD1 (5 bases). The CDR3 spans 16 residues. Germline CDR1 MNHEY, CDR2 SMNVEV (reference sequence). Trimming left V 8 bases short and J 6 bases short, with 22 bases between. In DNA form, the CDR3 reads TGTGCCAGCCTTCAAGGGGCAGGGTTTGTGTCCGGGGAGCTGTTTTTT. It specifies CASLQGAGFVSGELFF.

The rearrangement uses TRBV24-1 and TRBJ1-2; 8 bases align to TRBD1. From germline, CDR1 is KGHDR and CDR2 SFDVKD. This CDR3 is 13 amino acids long. Trimming removed 9 bases from V and 5 bases from J; junction bases left unmatched: 7. The CDR3 protein is CATRPTGEYGYTF. CDR3 DNA sequence: TGTGCCACCCGCCCGACAGGGGAATATGGCTACACCTTC.

The chain uses TRBV25-1 and TRBJ2-1, with 10 nucleotides matching TRBD2. This CDR3 contains 17 residues. Looked up from germline, CDR1 is MGHDK and CDR2 is SYGVNS. The trim removed 4 bases at V and 7 bases at J, leaving 13 bases unmatched. The chain's CDR3 is CASSGNSGGQLGNEQFF. CDR3 DNA: TGTGCCAGCAGTGGTAATAGCGGGGGGCAATTGGGGAATGAGCAGTTCTTC.

This clone was found once. CDR3 DNA: TGTGCCAGCAGCGCGGGGGGGCATAAAGATACGCAGTATTTT. This gives the protein CASSAGGHKDTQYF. The chain combines TRBV9 with TRBJ2-3, with 8 nucleotides matching TRBD2. Per germline, CDR1 SGDLS and CDR2 YYNGEE. V lost 3 bases, J lost 5 bases, and 5 bases stayed unmatched. CDR3 length equals 14 residues.

Notes on this clone: Germline and junction disagree at one end, which may indicate a read error. At the DNA level, this CDR3 is encoded by other sequences in the same sample as well. The V call is TRBV27, the J call TRBJ2-7, with TRBD1 matching over 11 bases. In germline, CDR1 is MNHEY, CDR2 SMNVEV (reference sequence). There are 14 residues in the CDR3. This CDR3 reads CASSFYGTGGEQYF. The CDR3 coding sequence is TGTGCCAGTAGTTTCTACGGGACAGGGGGCGAGCAGTACTTC.

This clone was detected only once. The chain links TRBV12-5 to TRBJ1-6; 8 nucleotides agree with TRBD1. The germline V gene has CDR1 LGHNT and CDR2 FRNRAP. The J segment lost 6 bases and the V segment lost 6 bases, leaving 1 base of the junction unmatched. The CDR3 loop spans 13 amino acids. The CDR3 DNA sequence: TGTGCTAGTGGCGGACAGGGTAATTCACCCCTCCACTTT. It is translated as CASGGQGNSPLHF.

The rearrangement joins TRBV9 to TRBJ1-1; 7 bases match TRBD1. In germline, CDR1 is SGDLS, CDR2 YYNGEE. V lost 4 bases and J lost 0; bases outside the gene matches: 6. CDR3 length: 15 amino acids. The CDR3 bases are TGTGCCAGCAGCACCCGGACAGGAATGAACACTGAAGCTTTCTTT. Translated, it gives CASSTRTGMNTEAFF.